Below, 10 T cell receptor beta chains from the same sample are listed, as sequenced in a study of blood T cell repertoires in COVID-19. Some clones are missing from TCRdb's copy, which holds only in-frame ones; the method was immunoSEQ multiplex PCR. Of some 340,000 clones in the sample, 90% to 95% are singletons; the top ten hold around 4.2%. The sequenced sample was PBMCs or T cells enriched from blood (not recorded which). These receptor sequences come from a woman aged 25 to 45 who had been exposed to COVID-19.

The V call is TRBV13, the J call TRBJ2-1; TRBD2 might be the D (5 bases). The V gene's germline CDR1 is PRHDT and CDR2 FYEKMQ (reference sequence). This CDR3 comprises 16 residues. V lost 4 bases and J 5 bases, leaving 18 bases between the germline ends. CDR3 sequence: CASSSPATGIHNEQFF. The CDR3 nucleotides read TGTGCCAGCAGCTCCCCGGCCACGGGGATCCACAATGAGCAGTTCTTC.

The V gene is TRBV4-3, the J gene TRBJ2-1; TRBD1 is a possible D gene (7 bases). Germline V gene sequence: CDR1 LGHNA, CDR2 YSLEER. V was clipped by 0 bases and J by 5 bases, with 14 bases between them. The CDR3 is 16 residues long. The CDR3 reads CASSQEEGAHHNEQFF. In DNA, the CDR3 is TGCGCCAGCAGCCAAGAGGAGGGGGCTCACCACAATGAGCAGTTCTTC.

V gene TRBV6-4 combines with J gene TRBJ1-4; 10 bases are a match to TRBD1. The CDR3 totals 13 residues. Germline V gene lookup returns CDR1 MRHNA and CDR2 SNTAGT. The V and J ends lost 5 bases and 8 bases, in that order; junction bases with no gene match: 2. This chain's CDR3 is CASSRTGGEKLFF. CDR3 DNA: TGTGCCAGCAGTCGGACAGGGGGGGAAAAACTGTTTTTT.

This chain uses TRBV18 with TRBJ1-2, with D possibly matching TRBD1 (5 bases). Trimming removed 3 bases at V and 3 bases at J, with 14 bases between. The CDR3 totals 15 residues. CDR1 and CDR2 (germline): KGHSH, LQKENI. CDR3 residues: CASSPRDGGHYGYTF. CDR3 in DNA: TGTGCCAGCTCACCGCGGGACGGAGGGCACTATGGCTACACCTTC.

The J gene is TRBJ2-5, the V gene TRBV5-4, with D perhaps matching TRBD2 (5 bases). CDR1 is SGHNT, CDR2 YYREEE, per germline (reference sequence). The CDR3 totals 13 residues. V shed 1 base and J shed 3 bases, with 7 bases lying between them. CDR3 amino acids: CASSLRGKETQYF. Here the CDR3 DNA reads TGTGCCAGCAGCTTGCGGGGTAAAGAGACCCAGTACTTC.

A word on this clone: This CDR3 is also generated by other DNA sequences in the sample. V usage is TRBV5-4 and J usage is TRBJ1-5, with D perhaps matching TRBD1 (5 bases). The CDR3 is 14 amino acids. Trimming removed 0 bases from V and 3 bases from J, with 7 bases in between. Germline V CDR1 and CDR2: SGHNT, YYREEE (reference sequence). CDR3 coding DNA: TGTGCCAGCAGCTTGGCGGGGGTCAATCAGCCCCAGCATTTT. Its protein product is CASSLAGVNQPQHF.

The gene calls are TRBV7-5 and TRBJ1-3; the table's TRBD1 call for D was not verified on the DNA. TRBV7-5 is annotated as a pseudogene. The CDR3 totals 16 residues. The CDR3, as DNA: TGTGCCAGAAGCTCATGGGCCCCCATTGCTGGAAACACCATATATTTT. Protein product: CARSSWAPIAGNTIYF.

The V gene is TRBV2, the J gene TRBJ1-5; D unresolved. The V gene lost 8 bases and the J gene lost 0 bases, with 11 bases spanning the gap. The CDR3 has 14 residues. In germline, CDR1 is SNHLY, CDR2 FYNNEI. The CDR3 region is CASRTEYSNQPQHF. In DNA, the CDR3 is TGTGCCAGCCGGACTGAATATAGCAATCAGCCCCAGCATTTT.

The chain carries TRBV11-1 and TRBJ2-5; D unresolved. The V and J ends lost 5 bases and 1 base respectively, with 5 bases between them. Germline CDR1 reads SGHAT; CDR2 reads FQDESV (reference sequence). This CDR3 contains 12 residues. CDR3 nucleotide sequence: TGTGCCAGCAGCCCAATCCAAGAGACCCAGTACTTC. This sequence encodes CASSPIQETQYF.

This chain connects TRBV2 to TRBJ1-2, with D uncertain. CDR1 is SNHLY, CDR2 FYNNEI, per germline. The V gene lost 7 bases and the J gene lost 4 bases, with 10 bases spanning the gap. This CDR3 contains 12 residues. The CDR3 loop reads CASNHPSYGYTF. DNA for the CDR3: TGTGCCAGCAACCACCCCAGCTATGGCTACACCTTC.